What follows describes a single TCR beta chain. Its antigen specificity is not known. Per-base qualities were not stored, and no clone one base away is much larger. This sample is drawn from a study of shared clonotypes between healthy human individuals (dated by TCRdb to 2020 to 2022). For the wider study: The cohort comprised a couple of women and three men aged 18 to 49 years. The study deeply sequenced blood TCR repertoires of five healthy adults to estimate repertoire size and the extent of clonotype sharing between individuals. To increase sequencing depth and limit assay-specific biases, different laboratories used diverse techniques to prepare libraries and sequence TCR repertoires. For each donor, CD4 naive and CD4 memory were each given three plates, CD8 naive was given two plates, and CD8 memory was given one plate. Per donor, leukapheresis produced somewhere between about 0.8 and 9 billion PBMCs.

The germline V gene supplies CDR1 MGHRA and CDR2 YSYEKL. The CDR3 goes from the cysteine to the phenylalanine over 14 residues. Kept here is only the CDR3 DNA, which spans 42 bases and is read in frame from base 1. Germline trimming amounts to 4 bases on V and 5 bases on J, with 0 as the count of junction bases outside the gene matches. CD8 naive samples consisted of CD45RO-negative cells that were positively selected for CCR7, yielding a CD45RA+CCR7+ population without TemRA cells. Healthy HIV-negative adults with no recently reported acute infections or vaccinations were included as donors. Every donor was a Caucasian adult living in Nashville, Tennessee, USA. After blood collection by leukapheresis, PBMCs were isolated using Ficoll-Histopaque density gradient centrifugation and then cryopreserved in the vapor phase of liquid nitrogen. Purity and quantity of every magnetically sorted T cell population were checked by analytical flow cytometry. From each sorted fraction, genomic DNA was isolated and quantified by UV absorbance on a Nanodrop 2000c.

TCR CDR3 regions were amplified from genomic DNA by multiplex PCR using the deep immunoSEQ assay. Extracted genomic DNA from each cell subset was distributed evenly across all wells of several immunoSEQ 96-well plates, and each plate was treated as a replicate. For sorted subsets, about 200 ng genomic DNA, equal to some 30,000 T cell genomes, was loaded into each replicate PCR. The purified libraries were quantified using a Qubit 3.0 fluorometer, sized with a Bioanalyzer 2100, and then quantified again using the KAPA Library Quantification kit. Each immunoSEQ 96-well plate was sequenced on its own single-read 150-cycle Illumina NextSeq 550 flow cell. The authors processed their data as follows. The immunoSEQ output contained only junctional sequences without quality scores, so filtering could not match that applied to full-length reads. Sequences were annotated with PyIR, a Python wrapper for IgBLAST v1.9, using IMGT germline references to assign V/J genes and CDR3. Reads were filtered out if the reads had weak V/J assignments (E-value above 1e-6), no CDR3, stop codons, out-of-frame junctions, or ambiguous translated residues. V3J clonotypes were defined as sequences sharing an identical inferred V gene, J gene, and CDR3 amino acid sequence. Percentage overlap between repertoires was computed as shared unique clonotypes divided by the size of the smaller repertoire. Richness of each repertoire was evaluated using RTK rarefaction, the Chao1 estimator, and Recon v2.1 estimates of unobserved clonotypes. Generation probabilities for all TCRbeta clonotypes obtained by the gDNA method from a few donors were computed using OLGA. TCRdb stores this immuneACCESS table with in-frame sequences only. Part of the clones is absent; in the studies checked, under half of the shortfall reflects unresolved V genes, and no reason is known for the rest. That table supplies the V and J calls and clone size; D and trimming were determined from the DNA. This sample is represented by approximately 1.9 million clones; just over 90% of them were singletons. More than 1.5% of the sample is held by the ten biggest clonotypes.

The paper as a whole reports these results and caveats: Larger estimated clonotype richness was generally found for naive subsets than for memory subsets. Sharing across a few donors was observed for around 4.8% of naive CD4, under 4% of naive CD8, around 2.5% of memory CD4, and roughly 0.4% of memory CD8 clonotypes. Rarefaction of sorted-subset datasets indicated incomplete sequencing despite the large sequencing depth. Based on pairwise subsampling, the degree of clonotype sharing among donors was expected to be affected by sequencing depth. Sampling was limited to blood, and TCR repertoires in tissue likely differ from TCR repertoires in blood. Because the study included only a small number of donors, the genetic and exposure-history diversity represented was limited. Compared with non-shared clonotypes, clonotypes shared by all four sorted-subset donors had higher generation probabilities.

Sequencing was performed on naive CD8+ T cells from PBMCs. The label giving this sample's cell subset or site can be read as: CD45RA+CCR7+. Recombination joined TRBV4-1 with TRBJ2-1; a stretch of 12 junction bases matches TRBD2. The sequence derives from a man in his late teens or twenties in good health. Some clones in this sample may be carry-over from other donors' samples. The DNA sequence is TGCGCCAGCAGCCGGACTAGCGGGGACAATGAGCAGTTCTTC. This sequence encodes CASSRTSGDNEQFF.